This TCR beta chain was captured in a study of cytomegalovirus exposure and HLA in healthy donors. With 2 bases removed from V and 4 bases from J, the gap between germline ends came to 8 bases. Germline V CDR1 and CDR2: SEHNR, FQNEAQ (reference sequence). The CDR3 is made up of 13 amino acids. PCR amplification relied on 60 Vbeta primers (plus 13 Jbeta primers). Profiling relied on immunoSEQ multiplex PCR, and the TCRdb table lists in-frame clones only, not all of them. The sample has some 250,000 clones; around 81% are singletons. Specimen: PBMCs. The rearrangement links TRBV7-9 to TRBJ1-2; D gene unclear. This clonotype was obtained from a woman in her fifties or sixties in good health and CMV-seropositive. The CDR3 is CASSLISRYGYTF. CDR3 coding DNA: TGTGCCAGCAGCTTAATAAGCCGCTATGGCTACACCTTC. Filled out from reference TRBV7-9 and TRBJ1-2, the complete variable domain reads DTGVSQNPRHKITKRGQNVTFRCDPISEHNRLYWYRQTLGQGPEFLTYFQNEAQLEKSRLLSDRFSAERPKGSFSTLEIQRTEQGDSAMYLCASSLISRYGYTFGSGTRLTVV.